What follows are 4 T cell receptor beta chains derived from one specimen sequenced in a study of shared clonotypes between healthy human individuals. The protocol was immunoSEQ multiplex PCR, while the TCRdb copy is restricted to in-frame clones and leaves out a portion. The sample lists under 2.5 million clones, around 93% occurring once. The sample was naive CD4+ T cells from PBMCs. The subset is: CD45RA+ positively selected. The source of these receptors is a man younger than 30 in good health. Some clones in this sample may be carry-over from other donors' samples.

CDR3 protein: CARSPTEGTHSGRKDEQYF. The DNA for the CDR3 is TGTGCCAGAAGCCCAACGGAGGGGACACATAGCGGGAGGAAGGACGAGCAGTACTTC. V and J are TRBV5-3 and TRBJ2-7, with 10 bases fitting TRBD2. TRBV5-3 is known as an ORF, though its function is uncertain. V lost 4 bases and J lost 5; bases outside the gene matches: 21. This CDR3 has 19 residues.

This chain links TRBV7-2 with TRBJ2-2; 7 bases fit TRBD2. Germline CDR1 SGHTA, CDR2 FQGNSA. V dropped 2 bases and J dropped 6; count of bases not matched to a gene: 15. CDR3 length: 18 amino acids. CDR3 DNA: TGTGCCAGCAGCTTACCCCCTCGGACTAGTGAAGTGGCCGGGGAGCTGTTTTTT. This encodes CASSLPPRTSEVAGELFF.

This chain links TRBV29-1 with TRBJ2-5, with 7 bases matching TRBD1. Germline V CDR1 and CDR2: SQVTM, ANQGSEA. The V gene end was trimmed by 1 base and the J gene end by 0 bases; junction bases not matched to a gene: 14. CDR3 length: 18 residues. CDR3 region: CSVEGFLVGTAYQETQYF. The CDR3 region has the DNA TGCAGCGTTGAAGGGTTTTTAGTCGGGACAGCCTACCAAGAGACCCAGTACTTC.

This clone was seen a single time. The chain combines TRBV4-3 with TRBJ1-5; D is unresolved. Looked up from germline, CDR1 is LGHNA and CDR2 is YSLEER. With 3 bases removed from V and 5 bases from J, the gap between germline ends came to 17 bases. CDR3 length: 16 residues. The CDR3 region has the DNA TGCGCCAGCAGCCAGTTTCGCGAAGTTTCGTATCAGCCCCAGCATTTT. This sequence encodes CASSQFREVSYQPQHF.